The following is a T cell receptor beta chain sequence with its context. The entry originates in a study of radiotherapy plus CTLA-4 blockade in lung cancer. From germline, CDR1 is SGHTA and CDR2 FQGNSA. The CDR3 totals 12 residues. Trimming stripped 3 bases from V and 6 bases from J, with 8 bases between. Libraries were prepared by immunoSEQ multiplex PCR; TCRdb keeps only in-frame clonotypes and omits some of them. This sample has about 73,000 clones, with around 90% found just once. The sample was peripheral blood, taken from a patient treated with radiotherapy plus ipilimumab. The J gene is TRBJ1-1, the V gene TRBV7-2, with D unresolved. This clonotype was obtained from a human donor with non-small cell lung cancer that progressed on radiotherapy plus ipilimumab. CDR3 in amino acids: CASSLGFAEAFF. CDR3 nucleotides: TGTGCCAGCAGCTTGGGTTTCGCTGAAGCTTTCTTT.